The 16 T cell receptor beta chains given below trace back to one sample, sequenced in a study of CD4 and CD8 cells across lung adenocarcinoma regions. TCRdb passed the PCR reads through MiXCR, listing each CDR3 protein once. The sample consists of under 30,000 distinct CDR3 sequences, around 56% of them appearing once. The material sequenced was CD8+ T cells from the center of a lung tumor. All receptors come from a male donor with lung adenocarcinoma. The CD4 and CD8 labels of this study may be unreliable.

Points on this clonotype: A much larger clone lies a single base off, so this may be a read error. Likely a read error: the CDR3 ends without its conserved phenylalanine or tryptophan. The gene calls are TRBV6-5 and TRBJ2-5; 12 nucleotides line up with TRBD2. V was clipped by 2 bases and J by 4 bases; unmatched bases: 11. The CDR3 spans 18 residues. CDR1 MNHEY and CDR2 SVGAGI come from the germline V gene. This chain's CDR3 is CASSYGRLAGLAGETQYL. The CDR3 bases are TGTGCCAGCAGTTACGGGCGTCTCGCGGGACTAGCGGGAGAGACCCAGTACTTA.

On this clonotype itself: One end of the junction fails to match germline, which may point to a read error. The rearrangement joins TRBV6-1 to TRBJ2-4, with D perhaps TRBD1 or TRBD2 (5 bases each). Germline V gives CDR1 MNHNS, CDR2 SASEGT. This CDR3 region has 16 residues. The CDR3 bases are TGTGCGAGCAGTGCCTCGGGGCTGTGGGCCAAAAACACTCAGTACTTC. Translated, it gives CASSASGLWAKNTQYF.

The table lists this clonotype with many counts. This sequence joins TRBV7-6 and TRBJ1-4; D gene unclear. CDR1 is SGHVS, CDR2 FNYEAQ, per germline. CDR3 length: 22 amino acids. V was shortened by 0 bases and J by 0 bases, with 26 bases between the two germline ends. This chain's CDR3 is CASSLASIWASSLSATNEKLFF. For the CDR3, the DNA is TGTGCCAGCAGCTTAGCGAGTATCTGGGCCAGCTCATTATCTGCAACTAATGAAAAACTGTTTTTT.

This chain connects TRBV11-2 to TRBJ2-1, with TRBD2 identical over 13 bases. The J call is uncertain, as TRBJ2-7 better fits the DNA end. The length of the CDR3 is 16 residues. Germline V CDR1 and CDR2: SGHAT, FQNNGV. The CDR3 spells CASSPTSGRVGEEQYF. In DNA, the CDR3 is TGTGCCAGCAGCCCTACTAGCGGGAGGGTGGGAGAGGAGCAGTACTTC.

About this clonotype: An end of the junction does not agree with germline; a read error may underlie this. V gene TRBV6-1 combines with J gene TRBJ2-4; 7 bases align to TRBD2. The CDR3 runs to 16 residues. In germline, CDR1 is MNHNS, CDR2 SASEGT. The CDR3 DNA reads as TGTGCCAGCCGTGAAGCGGGGACGGGGGTCAAAAACACGCAGTACTTC. It specifies CASREAGTGVKNTQYF.

The rearrangement uses TRBV6-1 and TRBJ2-3, with no clear D. The J call is doubtful: the DNA matches TRBJ2-7 better. This CDR3 region has 16 residues. The germline gives CDR1 MNHNS, CDR2 SASEGT. The CDR3 DNA reads as TGTGCCAGCAGCCCATCCCCCGACGGAGCCACAAATACGCAGTACTTC. Translating gives CASSPSPDGATNTQYF.

V usage is TRBV6-1 and J usage is TRBJ2-5, with D perhaps given as TRBD1 or TRBD2 (6 bases each). This CDR3 has 16 residues. Trimming cost V 6 bases and J 1 base, with 18 bases left between them. Germline lookup yields CDR1 MNHNS and CDR2 SASEGT. The CDR3 coding sequence is TGTGCCAGCAGGGGAGCCGGGGGCCGTGTCCAAGAGACCCAGTACTTC. It encodes CASRGAGGRVQETQYF.

This chain connects TRBV6-5 to TRBJ2-1; possibly TRBD1 for D (5 bases). The CDR3 runs to 15 residues. Per the germline V gene, CDR1 is MNHEY and CDR2 is SVGAGI. V gave up 0 bases and J gave up 10 bases, with 16 bases separating them. The CDR3 protein is CASSYSMHQGHEQFF. CDR3 bases: TGTGCCAGCAGTTACTCGATGCATCAGGGCCACGAGCAGTTCTTC.

This chain connects TRBV6-5 to TRBJ2-3; D gene unclear. Between the trimmed V and J ends, which lost 0 bases and 9 bases, there was a span of 19 bases. The CDR3 covers 16 residues. Germline CDR1 MNHEY, CDR2 SVGAGI. CDR3 region: CASSYSSSVSTGTQYF. In DNA form, the CDR3 reads TGTGCCAGCAGTTACTCTAGCAGTGTGAGTACCGGGACGCAGTATTTT.

The chain combines TRBV20-1 with TRBJ2-1; 8 bases agree with TRBD1. The J call is doubtful: the DNA matches TRBJ2-7 better. The CDR3 loop spans 13 amino acids. Germline V gene sequence: CDR1 DFQATT, CDR2 SNEGSKA (reference sequence). CDR3 coding DNA: TGCAGTGCTAGCGGACAGGGCTGGGGGGAGCAGTACTTC. It codes for CSASGQGWGEQYF.

The chain couples TRBV10-1 to TRBJ2-1; possible D gene TRBD2, 7 bases. The J call may be faulty, since TRBJ2-7 better matches the DNA end. The germline gives CDR1 WNHNN, CDR2 SYGVQD (reference sequence). The CDR3 has 15 residues. Written as DNA, the CDR3 is TGCGCCGGGGGGGACGGGGGCCGGGGAGAAGAGACGCAGTACTTC. Translated: CAGGDGGRGEETQYF.

The V and J genes are TRBV6-1 and TRBJ2-3, with D possibly matching TRBD2 (5 bases). The V end lost 6 bases, the J end lost 2 bases, and 18 bases lay between the germline ends. Germline V CDR1 and CDR2: MNHNS, SASEGT. This CDR3 contains 16 residues. Written as DNA, the CDR3 is TGTGCCAGCAGCCGAGCGGTGGCCCCACTCACAGATACGCAGTATTTT. Protein: CASSRAVAPLTDTQYF.

Of note for this clonotype: The junction and the germline gene differ at one end; a read error may be behind it. The DNA for the CDR3 is TGTGCCAGCAGGGAAGCGGGAGCCACAGATACGCAGTATTTC. This encodes CASREAGATDTQYF. V gene TRBV6-1 combines with J gene TRBJ2-3; 8 positions match TRBD2. CDR3 size: 14 residues. Germline assignment: CDR1 MNHNS and CDR2 SASEGT.

This clonotype came up a few times. The chain links TRBV27 to TRBJ2-5; no firm D call. Trimming cost V 2 bases and J 4 bases, with 8 bases left between them. There are 13 residues in the CDR3. Germline CDR1 MNHEY, CDR2 SMNVEV (reference sequence). The CDR3 bases are TGTGCCAGCAGTTTACGACCTCGAGAGACCCAGTACTTC. It codes for CASSLRPRETQYF.

This clonotype ranks as medium-sized. The V gene is TRBV6-5, the J gene TRBJ2-1, with 7 bases matching TRBD2. After removal of 2 bases from V and 2 bases from J, the junction contained 18 bases not matched to a gene. The CDR3 spans 20 residues. The germline CDR1 and CDR2 sequences are MNHEY and SVGAGI. CDR3 amino acids: CASSYGALELAGDPYNEQFF. DNA for the CDR3: TGTGCCAGCAGTTACGGGGCCCTGGAGTTAGCGGGCGACCCCTACAATGAGCAGTTCTTC.

The chain couples TRBV7-2 to TRBJ2-7; D is unclear. Germline CDR1 is SGHTA and CDR2 is FQGNSA. Trimming left V 1 base short and J 3 bases short, with 10 bases between. The CDR3 extends over 14 amino acids. The CDR3 DNA sequence: TGTGCCAGCAGCTTAGATGGTAGTAGCTACGAGCAGTACTTC. Protein product: CASSLDGSSYEQYF.